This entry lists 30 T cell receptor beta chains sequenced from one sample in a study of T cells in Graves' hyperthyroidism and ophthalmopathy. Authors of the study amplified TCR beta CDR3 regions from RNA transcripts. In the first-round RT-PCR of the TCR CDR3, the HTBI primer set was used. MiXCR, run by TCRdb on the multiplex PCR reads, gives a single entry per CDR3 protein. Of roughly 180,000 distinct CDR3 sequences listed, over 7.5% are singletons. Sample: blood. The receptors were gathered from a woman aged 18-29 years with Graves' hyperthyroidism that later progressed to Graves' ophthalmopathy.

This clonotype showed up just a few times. Here the CDR3 DNA reads TGTGCCAGCAGCCCCCCTACAAATATCTATGGCTACACCTTC. As protein: CASSPPTNIYGYTF. The V gene is TRBV3-1, the J gene TRBJ1-2; D not resolved. V was trimmed by 4 bases and J by 4 bases, leaving 13 bases between them. The CDR3 totals 14 residues. Germline-derived CDR1 and CDR2 are LGHDT and YNNKEL (reference sequence).

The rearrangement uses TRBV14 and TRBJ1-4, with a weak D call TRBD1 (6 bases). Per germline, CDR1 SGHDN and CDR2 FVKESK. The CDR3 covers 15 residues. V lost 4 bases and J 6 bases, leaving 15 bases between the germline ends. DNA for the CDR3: TGTGCCAGCAGCCCTCGGGGGCAACTACATGAAAAACTGTTTTTT. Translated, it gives CASSPRGQLHEKLFF. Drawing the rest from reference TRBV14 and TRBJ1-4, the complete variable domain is EAGVTQFPSHSVIEKGQTVTLRCDPISGHDNLYWYRRVMGKEIKFLLHFVKESKQDESGMPNNRFLAERTGGTYSTLKVQPAELEDSGVYFCASSPRGQLHEKLFFGSGTQLSVL.

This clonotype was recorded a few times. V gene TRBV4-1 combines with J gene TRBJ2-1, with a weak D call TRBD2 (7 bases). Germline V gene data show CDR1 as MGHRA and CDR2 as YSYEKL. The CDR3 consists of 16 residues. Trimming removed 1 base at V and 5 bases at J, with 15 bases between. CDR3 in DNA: TGCGCCAGCAGCCAAGGACGCGGGGGCCTTGACAATGAGCAGTTCTTC. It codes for CASSQGRGGLDNEQFF.

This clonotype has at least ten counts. The CDR3 loop reads CASSQGGVGDPEAFF. DNA for the CDR3: TGTGCCAGCAGCCAAGGGGGGGTAGGGGATCCTGAAGCTTTCTTT. The V gene is TRBV14, the J gene TRBJ1-1, with D tentatively TRBD1 (5 bases). V was cut by 1 base and J by 6 bases, with 15 bases left in between. CDR3 length: 15 residues. CDR1 is SGHDN and CDR2 is FVKESK in the germline V gene.

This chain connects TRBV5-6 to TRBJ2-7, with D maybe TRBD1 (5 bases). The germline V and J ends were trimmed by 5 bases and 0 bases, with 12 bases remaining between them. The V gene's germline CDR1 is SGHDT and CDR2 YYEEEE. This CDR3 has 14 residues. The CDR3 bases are TGTGCCAGCAGATTTATGACAGACTCCTACGAGCAGTACTTC. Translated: CASRFMTDSYEQYF. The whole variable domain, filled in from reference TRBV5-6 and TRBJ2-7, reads DAGVTQSPTHLIKTRGQQVTLRCSPKSGHDTVSWYQQALGQGPQFIFQYYEEEERQRGNFPDRFSGHQFPNYSSELNVNALLLGDSALYLCASRFMTDSYEQYFGPGTRLTVT.

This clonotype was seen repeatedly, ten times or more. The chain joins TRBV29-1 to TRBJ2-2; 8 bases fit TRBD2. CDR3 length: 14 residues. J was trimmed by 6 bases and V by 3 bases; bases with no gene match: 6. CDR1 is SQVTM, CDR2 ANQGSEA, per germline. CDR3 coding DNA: TGCAGCGTTGAGGGTAGCGGGGCAGCCGGGGAGCTGTTTTTT. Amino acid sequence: CSVEGSGAAGELFF.

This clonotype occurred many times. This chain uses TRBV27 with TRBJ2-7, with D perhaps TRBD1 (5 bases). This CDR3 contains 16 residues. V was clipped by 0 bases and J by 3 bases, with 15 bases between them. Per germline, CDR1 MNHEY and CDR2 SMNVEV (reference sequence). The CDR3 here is CASSLSKGEVFYEQYF. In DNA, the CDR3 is TGTGCCAGCAGTTTATCGAAAGGGGAAGTGTTCTACGAGCAGTACTTC.

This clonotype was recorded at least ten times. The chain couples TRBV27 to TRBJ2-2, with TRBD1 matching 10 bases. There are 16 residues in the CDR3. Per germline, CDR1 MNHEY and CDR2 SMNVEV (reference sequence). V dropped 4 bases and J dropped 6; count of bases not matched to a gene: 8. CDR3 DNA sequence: TGTGCCAGCAGTTCCCCGGGACAGGGGTATTCCGGGGAGCTGTTTTTT. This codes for CASSSPGQGYSGELFF.

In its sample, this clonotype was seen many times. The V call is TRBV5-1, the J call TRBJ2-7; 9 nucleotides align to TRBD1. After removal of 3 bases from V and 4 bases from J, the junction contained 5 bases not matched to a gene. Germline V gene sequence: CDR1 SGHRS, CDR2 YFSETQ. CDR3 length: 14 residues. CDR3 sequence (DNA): TGCGCCAGCAGCTCTGGACAGGGGTCGTACGAGCAGTACTTC. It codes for CASSSGQGSYEQYF.

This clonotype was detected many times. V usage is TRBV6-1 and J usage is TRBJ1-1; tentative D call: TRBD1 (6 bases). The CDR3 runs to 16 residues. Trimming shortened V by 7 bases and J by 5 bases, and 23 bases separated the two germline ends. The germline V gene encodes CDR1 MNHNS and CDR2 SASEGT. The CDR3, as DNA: TGTGCCAGCAACCCCGGAGGGGGGCGAGGAAGGACTGAAGCTTTCTTT. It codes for CASNPGGGRGRTEAFF.

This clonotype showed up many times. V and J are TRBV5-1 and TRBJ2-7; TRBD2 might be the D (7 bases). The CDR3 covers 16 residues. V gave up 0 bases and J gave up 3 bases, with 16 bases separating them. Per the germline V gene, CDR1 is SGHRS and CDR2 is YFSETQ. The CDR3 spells CASSLGRAGAVYEQYF. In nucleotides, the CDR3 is TGCGCCAGCAGCTTGGGCCGTGCGGGGGCAGTCTACGAGCAGTACTTC.

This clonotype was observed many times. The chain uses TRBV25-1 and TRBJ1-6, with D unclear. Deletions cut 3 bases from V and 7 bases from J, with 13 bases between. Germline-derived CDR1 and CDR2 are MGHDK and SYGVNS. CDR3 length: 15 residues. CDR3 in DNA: TGTGCCAGCAGTGAGTGGGAGTGGGCCAATTCACCCCTCCACTTT. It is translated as CASSEWEWANSPLHF.

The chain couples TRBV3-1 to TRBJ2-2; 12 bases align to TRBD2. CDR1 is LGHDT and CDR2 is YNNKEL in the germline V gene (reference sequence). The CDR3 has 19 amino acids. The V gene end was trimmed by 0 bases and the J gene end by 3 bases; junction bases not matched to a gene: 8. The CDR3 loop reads CASSQDWLAGGPYTGELFF. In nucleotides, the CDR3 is TGTGCCAGCAGCCAAGATTGGCTAGCGGGAGGGCCTTACACCGGGGAGCTGTTTTTT.

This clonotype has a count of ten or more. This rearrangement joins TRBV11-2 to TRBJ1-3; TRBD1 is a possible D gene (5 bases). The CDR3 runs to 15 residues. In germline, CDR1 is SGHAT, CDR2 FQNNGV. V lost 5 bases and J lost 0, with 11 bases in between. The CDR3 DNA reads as TGTGCCAGCAGCCCCCCAGGGTTCTCTGGAAACACCATATATTTT. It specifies CASSPPGFSGNTIYF.

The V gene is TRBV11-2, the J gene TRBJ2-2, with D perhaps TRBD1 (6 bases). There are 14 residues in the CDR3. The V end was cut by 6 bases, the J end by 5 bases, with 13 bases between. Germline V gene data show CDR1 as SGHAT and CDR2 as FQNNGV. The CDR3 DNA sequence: TGTGCCAGCAGTCCCTCTCAGGGGACCGGGGAGCTGTTTTTT. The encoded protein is CASSPSQGTGELFF.

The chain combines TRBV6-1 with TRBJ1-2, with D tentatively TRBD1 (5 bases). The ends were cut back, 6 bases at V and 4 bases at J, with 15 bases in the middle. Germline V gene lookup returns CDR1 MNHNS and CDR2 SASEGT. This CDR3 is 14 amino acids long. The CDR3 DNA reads TGTGCCAGCAGAGGGGCCTCCACGGCCTATGGCTACACCTTC. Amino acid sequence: CASRGASTAYGYTF.

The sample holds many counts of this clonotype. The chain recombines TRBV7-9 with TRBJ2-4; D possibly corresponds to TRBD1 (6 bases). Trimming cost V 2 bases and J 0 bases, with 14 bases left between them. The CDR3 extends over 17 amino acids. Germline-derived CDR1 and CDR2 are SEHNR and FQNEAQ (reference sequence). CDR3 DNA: TGTGCCAGCAGCTTACAGACAGGAGCACTAGCCAAAAACATTCAGTACTTC. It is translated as CASSLQTGALAKNIQYF. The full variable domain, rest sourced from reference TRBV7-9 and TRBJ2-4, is DTGVSQNPRHKITKRGQNVTFRCDPISEHNRLYWYRQTLGQGPEFLTYFQNEAQLEKSRLLSDRFSAERPKGSFSTLEIQRTEQGDSAMYLCASSLQTGALAKNIQYFGAGTRLSVL.

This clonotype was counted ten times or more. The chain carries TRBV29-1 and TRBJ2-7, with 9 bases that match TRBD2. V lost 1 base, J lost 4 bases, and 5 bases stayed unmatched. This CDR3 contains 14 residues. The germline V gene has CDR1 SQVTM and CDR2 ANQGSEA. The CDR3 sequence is CSVEGPSGKYEQYF. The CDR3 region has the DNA TGCAGCGTTGAAGGACCTAGCGGGAAATACGAGCAGTACTTC.

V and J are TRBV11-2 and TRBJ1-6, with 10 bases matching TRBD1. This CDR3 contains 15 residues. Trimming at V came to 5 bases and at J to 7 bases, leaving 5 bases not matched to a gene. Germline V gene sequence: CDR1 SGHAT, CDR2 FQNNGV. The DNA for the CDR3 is TGTGCCAGCAGCCTCGGGACAGGGGTAAATTCACCCCTCCACTTT. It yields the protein CASSLGTGVNSPLHF.

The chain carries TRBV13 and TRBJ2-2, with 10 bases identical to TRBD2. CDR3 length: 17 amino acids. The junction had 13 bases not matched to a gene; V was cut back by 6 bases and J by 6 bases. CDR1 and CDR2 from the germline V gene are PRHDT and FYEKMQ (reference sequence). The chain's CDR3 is CASREILSGRVAGELFF. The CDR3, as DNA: TGTGCCAGCAGGGAAATTCTGAGCGGGAGGGTTGCCGGGGAGCTGTTTTTT.

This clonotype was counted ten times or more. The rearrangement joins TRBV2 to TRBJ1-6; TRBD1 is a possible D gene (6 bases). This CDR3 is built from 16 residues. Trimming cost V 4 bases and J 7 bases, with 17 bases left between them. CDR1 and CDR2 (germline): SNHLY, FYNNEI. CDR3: CASSGLKQGVNSPLHF. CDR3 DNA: TGTGCCAGCAGTGGCCTTAAACAGGGAGTAAATTCACCCCTCCACTTT.

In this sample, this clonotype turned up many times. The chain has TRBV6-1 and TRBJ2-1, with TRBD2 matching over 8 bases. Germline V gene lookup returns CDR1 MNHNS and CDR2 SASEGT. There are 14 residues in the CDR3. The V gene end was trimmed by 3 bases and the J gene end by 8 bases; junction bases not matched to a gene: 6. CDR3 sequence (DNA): TGTGCCAGCAGTGAGGGACTAGAAGTCGATGAGCAGTTCTTC. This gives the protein CASSEGLEVDEQFF.

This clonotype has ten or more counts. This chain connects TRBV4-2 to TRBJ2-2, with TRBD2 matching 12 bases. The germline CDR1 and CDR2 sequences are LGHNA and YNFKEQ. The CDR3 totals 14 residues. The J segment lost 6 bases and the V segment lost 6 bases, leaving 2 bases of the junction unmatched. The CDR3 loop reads CASRLAGGPGELFF. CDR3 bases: TGTGCCAGCAGACTAGCGGGAGGACCCGGGGAGCTGTTTTTT.

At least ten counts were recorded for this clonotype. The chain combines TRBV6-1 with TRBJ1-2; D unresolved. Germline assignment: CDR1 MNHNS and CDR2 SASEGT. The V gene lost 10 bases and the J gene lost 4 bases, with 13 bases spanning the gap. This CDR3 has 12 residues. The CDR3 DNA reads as TGTGCCAACCCAGGACGGCGCTATGGCTACACCTTC. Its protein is CANPGRRYGYTF.

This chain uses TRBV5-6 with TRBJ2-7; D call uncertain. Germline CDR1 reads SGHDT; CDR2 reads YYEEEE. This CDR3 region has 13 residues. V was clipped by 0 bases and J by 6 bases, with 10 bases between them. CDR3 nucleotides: TGTGCCAGCAGCTTGGACCGTCCCGTCGAGCAGTACTTC. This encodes CASSLDRPVEQYF. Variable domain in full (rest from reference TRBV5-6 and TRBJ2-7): DAGVTQSPTHLIKTRGQQVTLRCSPKSGHDTVSWYQQALGQGPQFIFQYYEEEERQRGNFPDRFSGHQFPNYSSELNVNALLLGDSALYLCASSLDRPVEQYFGPGTRLTVT.

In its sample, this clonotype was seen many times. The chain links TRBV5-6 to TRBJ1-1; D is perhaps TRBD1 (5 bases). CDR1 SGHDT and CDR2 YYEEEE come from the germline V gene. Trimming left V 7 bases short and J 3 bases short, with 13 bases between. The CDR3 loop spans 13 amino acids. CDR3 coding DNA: TGTGCCAGCGGGGACTGGACGGACACTGAAGCTTTCTTT. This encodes CASGDWTDTEAFF.

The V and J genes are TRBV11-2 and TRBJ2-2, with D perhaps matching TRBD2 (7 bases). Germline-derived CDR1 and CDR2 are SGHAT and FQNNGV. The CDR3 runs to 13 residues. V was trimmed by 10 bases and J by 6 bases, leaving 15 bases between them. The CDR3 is CATEGGGAGELFF. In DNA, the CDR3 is TGTGCCACGGAGGGAGGGGGTGCCGGGGAGCTGTTTTTT. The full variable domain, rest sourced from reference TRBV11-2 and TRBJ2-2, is EAGVAQSPRYKIIEKRQSVAFWCNPISGHATLYWYQQILGQGPKLLIQFQNNGVVDDSQLPKDRFSAERLKGVDSTLKIQPAKLEDSAVYLCATEGGGAGELFFGEGSRLTVL.

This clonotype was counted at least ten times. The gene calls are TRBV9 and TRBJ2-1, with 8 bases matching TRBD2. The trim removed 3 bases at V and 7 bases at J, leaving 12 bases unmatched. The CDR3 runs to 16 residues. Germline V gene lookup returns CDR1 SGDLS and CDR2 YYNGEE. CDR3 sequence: CASSASGGLRVNEQFF. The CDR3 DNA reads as TGTGCCAGCAGCGCCTCGGGAGGGCTCCGGGTAAATGAGCAGTTCTTC.

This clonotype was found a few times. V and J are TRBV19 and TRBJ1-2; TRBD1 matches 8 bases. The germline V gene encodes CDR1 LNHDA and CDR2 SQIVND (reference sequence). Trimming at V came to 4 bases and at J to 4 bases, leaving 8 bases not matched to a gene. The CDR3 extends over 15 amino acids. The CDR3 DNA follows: TGTGCCAGTAGTACGGCGGGACAGGCGGCCTATGGCTACACCTTC. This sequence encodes CASSTAGQAAYGYTF.

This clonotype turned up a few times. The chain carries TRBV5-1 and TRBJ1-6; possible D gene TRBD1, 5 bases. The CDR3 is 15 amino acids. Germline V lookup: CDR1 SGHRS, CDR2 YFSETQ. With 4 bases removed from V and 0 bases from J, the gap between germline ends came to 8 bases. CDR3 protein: CASSGGSSYNSPLHF. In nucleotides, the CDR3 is TGCGCCAGCAGCGGGGGAAGCTCCTATAATTCACCCCTCCACTTT.